Shown below are 18 T cell receptor beta chains from a single sample sequenced in a study of technical replicates of blood from a handful of donors. TCRdb's table, derived via immunoSEQ multiplex PCR, lists solely in-frame clones and lacks some. There are some 71,000 clones in the sample; around 97% occur only once, and 0.29% lies in the top ten. Material for sequencing was T cells isolated from PBMCs. These receptors came from a human donor in good health.

This chain joins TRBV28 and TRBJ2-2, with 11 bases identical to TRBD1. Unmatched junction bases numbered 14, after V lost 4 bases and J lost 7 bases. The CDR3 consists of 18 residues. CDR1 is MDHEN, CDR2 SYDVKM, per germline. The DNA of the CDR3 is TGTGCCAGCAGTTACCCCTTAGGCGGGACAGGGGGATTCGGGGAGCTGTTTTTT. Its translation is CASSYPLGGTGGFGELFF.

The chain carries TRBV10-1 and TRBJ2-1, with D perhaps matching TRBD2 (6 bases). The CDR3 extends over 13 amino acids. V lost 8 bases and J 2 bases, leaving 10 bases between the germline ends. Germline V gene sequence: CDR1 WNHNN, CDR2 SYGVQD (reference sequence). CDR3 in DNA: TGCGCCAGCGGGGGACTTGCCTACAATGAGCAGTTCTTC. Translation: CASGGLAYNEQFF.

The gene calls are TRBV5-8 and TRBJ1-5; D gene unclear. This CDR3 region has 11 residues. Trimming took off 3 bases at V and 9 bases at J, with 7 bases between the two ends. Germline assignment: CDR1 SGHTS and CDR2 YDEGEE. This CDR3 reads CASSWARPQHF. CDR3 in DNA: TGTGCCAGCAGCTGGGCCCGGCCCCAGCATTTT.

The chain employs TRBV6-5 and TRBJ2-1; 11 bases are a match to TRBD2. This CDR3 spans 15 amino acids. With 10 bases clipped from V and 0 bases from J, the junction kept 5 bases outside the gene matches. Germline CDR1 is MNHEY and CDR2 is SVGAGI. The DNA of the CDR3 is TGTGCCACCCGCACTAGCGGGAGCTCCTACAATGAGCAGTTCTTC. Translation: CATRTSGSSYNEQFF.

As concerns this clone: One end of the junction fails to match germline, which may point to a read error. This chain joins TRBV7-7 and TRBJ2-2; a possible D gene is TRBD2 (6 bases). CDR3 size: 18 residues. In germline, CDR1 is SSHAT, CDR2 FNYEAQ (reference sequence). CDR3 DNA: TGTGCTAGCAGCCCCTATCCCCTTGGACTATCGACTGCCGGGGAGCTGTTTTTT. Its protein is CASSPYPLGLSTAGELFF.

V is TRBV9 and J is TRBJ2-1; 9 bases are shared with TRBD2. V gave up 0 bases and J gave up 3 bases; unmatched junction bases: 7. CDR1 and CDR2 from the germline V gene are SGDLS and YYNGEE. The CDR3 is 17 amino acids. CDR3 DNA: TGTGCCAGCAGCGTAGAGGGCGGGAGGGTAGACTACAATGAGCAGTTCTTC. It codes for CASSVEGGRVDYNEQFF.

The chain combines TRBV27 with TRBJ2-6, with D possibly TRBD1 on 6 matching bases. With 6 bases removed from V and 4 bases from J, the gap between germline ends came to 16 bases. In germline, CDR1 is MNHEY, CDR2 SMNVEV (reference sequence). This CDR3 is built from 16 residues. The CDR3: CASSLSLGTGANVLTF. In nucleotides, the CDR3 is TGTGCCAGCAGCCTATCCCTGGGGACAGGGGCCAACGTCCTGACTTTC.

This chain uses TRBV7-8 with TRBJ2-7; 14 bases agree with TRBD2. The germline V gene has CDR1 SGHVS and CDR2 FQNEAQ. V lost 3 bases, J lost 2 bases, and 3 bases stayed unmatched. This CDR3 has 16 residues. In DNA form, the CDR3 reads TGTGCCAGCAGCTTGGGACTAGCGGGGGTCCCCTACGAGCAGTACTTC. Translation: CASSLGLAGVPYEQYF.

The chain recombines TRBV19 with TRBJ2-7; 7 bases fit TRBD1. Germline CDR1 and CDR2: LNHDA and SQIVND (reference sequence). The CDR3 has 15 residues. J lost 5 bases, V lost 7 bases, and 14 bases had no gene match. CDR3 region: CASTTTGEVGHEQYF. The CDR3 coding sequence is TGTGCCAGTACCACAACAGGGGAAGTTGGCCACGAGCAGTACTTC.

V is TRBV5-4 and J is TRBJ1-1; a weak D match, TRBD1 (6 bases). The V end was cut by 1 base, the J end by 5 bases, with 12 bases between. CDR1 is SGHNT and CDR2 is YYREEE in the germline V gene (reference sequence). The CDR3 contains 14 residues. The CDR3 bases are TGTGCCAGCAGCTTGAAAGGGGGAGAGACTGAAGCTTTCTTT. Encoded protein: CASSLKGGETEAFF.

This chain uses TRBV11-2 with TRBJ2-7; 8 nucleotides align to TRBD1. Per the germline V gene, CDR1 is SGHAT and CDR2 is FQNNGV. This CDR3 has 16 amino acids. V lost 5 bases and J lost 1; bases outside the gene matches: 10. The CDR3 DNA is TGTGCCAGCAGCACCCGGACAGGGCCTTATTCCTACGAGCAGTACTTC. It yields the protein CASSTRTGPYSYEQYF. Combining the CDR3 with reference TRBV11-2 and TRBJ2-7 gives the whole variable domain EAGVAQSPRYKIIEKRQSVAFWCNPISGHATLYWYQQILGQGPKLLIQFQNNGVVDDSQLPKDRFSAERLKGVDSTLKIQPAKLEDSAVYLCASSTRTGPYSYEQYFGPGTRLTVT.

This chain connects TRBV7-2 to TRBJ2-7; 12 nucleotides align to TRBD2. J was trimmed by 1 base and V by 6 bases; bases with no gene match: 4. The CDR3 runs to 15 residues. Germline assignment: CDR1 SGHTA and CDR2 FQGNSA. This CDR3 is CASSMGLAGSYEQYF. CDR3 in DNA: TGTGCCAGCAGTATGGGACTAGCGGGTTCCTACGAGCAGTACTTC.

The chain carries TRBV7-7 and TRBJ2-5; perhaps TRBD1 as D (6 bases). In germline, CDR1 is SSHAT, CDR2 FNYEAQ (reference sequence). V lost 5 bases and J lost 5, with 18 bases in between. The CDR3 consists of 15 residues. The CDR3 sequence: CASSPHLGAWETQYF. CDR3 in DNA: TGTGCCAGCAGCCCCCACCTGGGGGCCTGGGAGACCCAGTACTTC.

The V call is TRBV9, the J call TRBJ2-7, with D possibly matching TRBD2 (6 bases). V lost 6 bases and J 0 bases, leaving 13 bases between the germline ends. The CDR3 consists of 14 residues. Germline V gives CDR1 SGDLS, CDR2 YYNGEE. CDR3 region: CASTSSGSSYEQYF. The CDR3 DNA is TGTGCCAGCACTAGCTCCGGGAGCTCCTACGAGCAGTACTTC.

The chain recombines TRBV19 with TRBJ2-2, with D possibly TRBD2 on 5 matching bases. CDR3 size: 14 residues. Germline V gene data show CDR1 as LNHDA and CDR2 as SQIVND (reference sequence). The V end was cut by 7 bases, the J end by 1 base, with 10 bases between. The CDR3 DNA reads as TGTGCCAGTACGGGCGGGCTGAACACCGGGGAGCTGTTTTTT. Translation gives CASTGGLNTGELFF.

The chain carries TRBV5-1 and TRBJ2-5, with TRBD2 matching over 13 bases. The CDR3 is made up of 17 amino acids. Germline V lookup: CDR1 SGHRS, CDR2 YFSETQ. The trim removed 0 bases at V and 2 bases at J, leaving 4 bases unmatched. This chain's CDR3 is CASSLGGLAGAQETQYF. The CDR3 region has the DNA TGCGCCAGCAGCTTGGGAGGACTAGCGGGAGCACAAGAGACCCAGTACTTC.

The chain employs TRBV19 and TRBJ2-6, with TRBD1 matching 7 bases. The CDR3 has 17 amino acids. Germline CDR1 is LNHDA and CDR2 is SQIVND (reference sequence). The V segment lost 6 bases and the J segment 2 bases; nucleotides outside the gene matches: 10. CDR3 region: CASRIRDSIPGANVLTF. The CDR3 DNA reads as TGTGCCAGTAGAATCCGGGACAGTATCCCTGGGGCCAACGTCCTGACTTTC. Supplemented by reference TRBV19 and TRBJ2-6, the full variable domain reads DGGITQSPKYLFRKEGQNVTLSCEQNLNHDAMYWYRQDPGQGLRLIYYSQIVNDFQKGDIAEGYSVSREKKESFPLTVTSAQKNPTAFYLCASRIRDSIPGANVLTFGAGSRLTVL.

The chain employs TRBV9 and TRBJ1-5; D might be TRBD1 (6 bases). The germline V gene encodes CDR1 SGDLS and CDR2 YYNGEE. The CDR3 is 14 residues long. Deletions cut 6 bases from V and 6 bases from J, with 16 bases between. This CDR3 reads CASNLGAIGQPQHF. The CDR3 DNA is TGTGCCAGCAACCTGGGGGCGATAGGTCAGCCCCAGCATTTT.